A selection of T cell receptor beta chains follows, all from one sample in a study of blood T cells in healthy people across ages. One entry per CDR3 protein, called by TCRdb with MiXCR from the 5' RACE reads. Here the sample spans fewer than 2 million distinct CDR3 sequences, 39% being singletons. Sequenced sample: blood. The source of these receptors is a human donor in good health. Each CDR3 is given with its conserved first and last residue. The D gene is left open where the match is weak. Rows may omit the clone size; those that give it use once, few, many or a size class.

>NA|12|NA|TRBJ1-3|TRBV29-1
TGCAGCGTAAGAGGGGAAGGAAACACCATATATTTT
CSVRGEGNTIYF
>many|20|TRBD1|TRBJ2-6|TRBV28
TGTGCCAGCAGTCCCTGGAGGACAGGTACCCCCAGCTCTGGGGCCAACGTCCTGACTTTC
CASSPWRTGTPSSGANVLTF
>few|16|NA|TRBJ2-1|TRBV29-1
TGCAGCGTTGAATATCCTCAGGGTCATTCCTACAATGAGCAGTTCTTC
CSVEYPQGHSYNEQFF
>few|14|NA|TRBJ2-5|TRBV20-1
TGCAGTGCTAGAGAGGGAGCAGTACAAGAGACCCAGTACTTC
CSAREGAVQETQYF
>few|15|NA|TRBJ1-1|TRBV20-1
TGCAGTGCTAGGACTATAGGGAGGGGGGACACTGAAGCTTTCTTT
CSARTIGRGDTEAFF
>NA|14|TRBD1|TRBJ1-4|TRBV20-1
TGCAGTGCTATGGCGGGGACAGGGCGTGAAAAACTGTTTTTT
CSAMAGTGREKLFF
>NA|12|NA|TRBJ1-2|TRBV6-1
TGTGCCAGCAGCCGCAGATCGGATGGCTACACCTTC
CASSRRSDGYTF
>NA|14|NA|TRBJ2-3|TRBV5-5
TGTGCCAGCAGCTTGGAGTGGGACACAGATACGCAGTATTTT
CASSLEWDTDTQYF
>NA|16|NA|TRBJ2-5|TRBV7-2
TGTGCCAGCAGGTTACTACTGGCCAGACCTCAAGAGACCCAGTACTTC
CASRLLLARPQETQYF
>NA|16|NA|TRBJ1-4|TRBV7-9
TGTGCCAGCAGCCCCCGGGGGGGGAGTGAAGGCGAAAAACTGTTTTTT
CASSPRGGSEGEKLFF
>few|14|NA|TRBJ2-7|TRBV7-8
TGTGCCAGCAGCTTCCTCAGACGTACTTACGAGCAGTACTTC
CASSFLRRTYEQYF
>NA|13|NA|TRBJ1-2|TRBV6-5
TGTGCCAGCAGTTACGTTGAGGAAGACGGCTACACCTTC
CASSYVEEDGYTF
>NA|14|TRBD1|TRBJ1-2|TRBV3-1
TGTGCCAGCAGTCGAGCAGGGGGCAACTATGGCTACACCTTC
CASSRAGGNYGYTF
>NA|13|TRBD1|TRBJ1-2|TRBV4-1
TGCGCCAGCAGGGACAGGGGCTTCTATGGCTACACCTTC
CASRDRGFYGYTF
>NA|15|TRBD1|TRBJ2-7|TRBV2
TGTGCCAGCAGTGAATATGCGGGACAGGGTTACGAGCAGTACTTC
CASSEYAGQGYEQYF
>NA|16|TRBD1|TRBJ2-1|TRBV5-1
TGCGCCAGCAGTCCAAGTCCGGGACAGGGGTTCGATGAGCAGTTCTTC
CASSPSPGQGFDEQFF
>NA|14|NA|TRBJ1-2|TRBV28
TGTGCCAGCAGCCTCATGGGCATTAACTATGGCTACACCTTC
CASSLMGINYGYTF
>NA|14|TRBD2|TRBJ2-7|TRBV29-1
TGCAGCGTAAACGGGGGGGCCGGGATCTACGAGCAGTACTTC
CSVNGGAGIYEQYF
>few|11|NA|TRBJ2-3|TRBV12-3/TRBV12-4
TGTGCCAGCAGTGCCCTAGGGACGCAGTATTTT
CASSALGTQYF
>NA|18|TRBD1|TRBJ2-1|TRBV12-3/TRBV12-4
TGTGCCAGCAGCCTAGAGTCTCCCGGGACAGTTTCCTACAATGAGCAGTTCTTC
CASSLESPGTVSYNEQFF
>NA|13|NA|TRBJ1-1|TRBV2
TGTGCCAGCAGTGATACAGGGACCACTGAAGCTTTCTTT
CASSDTGTTEAFF
>NA|13|NA|TRBJ2-7|TRBV20-1
TGCAGTGCTAGCAGGGATCCTACCTACGAGCAGTACTTC
CSASRDPTYEQYF
>NA|14|NA|TRBJ2-1|TRBV20-1
TGCAGTGCCCCCCTCTGGGGGCGCTACAATGAGCAGTTCTTC
CSAPLWGRYNEQFF
>NA|17|TRBD1|TRBJ1-2|TRBV5-5
TGTGCCAGCAGCTTGCCTCGGGACAGCGCAGGACCGTATGGCTACACCTTC
CASSLPRDSAGPYGYTF
>few|15|NA|TRBJ1-2|TRBV5-1
TGCGCCAGCAAACAAGGGATTTCGGCTAACTATGGCTACACCTTC
CASKQGISANYGYTF
>NA|15|NA|TRBJ2-5|TRBV7-8
TGTGCCAGCAGCTTGCTCCCGGCCCCCCAAGAGACCCAGTACTTC
CASSLLPAPQETQYF
>NA|12|NA|TRBJ2-1|TRBV4-2
TGTGCCAGCAGCCATCAGGGTCAGGAGCAGTTCTTC
CASSHQGQEQFF
>NA|17|NA|TRBJ2-7|TRBV10-3
TGTGCCATCAGTGGCCCCGGTCGCCAGGGAAGGGAGGAGACCCGGTACTTC
CAISGPGRQGREETRYF
>many|15|NA|TRBJ1-5|TRBV7-9
TGTGCCAGCAGCTTGGGAGAATATAGCAATCAGCCCCAGCATTTT
CASSLGEYSNQPQHF
>few|14|TRBD2|TRBJ2-1|TRBV28
TGTGCCAGCAGTTTTCCTAGCGGGGCCGATGAGCAGTTCTTC
CASSFPSGADEQFF
>NA|13|NA|TRBJ1-4|TRBV30
TGTGCCTGGAGTATGGGGGTACGAGAAAAACTGTTTTTT
CAWSMGVREKLFF
>NA|15|TRBD1|TRBJ2-1|TRBV7-3
TGTGCCAGCAGCGCAACGGACAGGGTATGGAATGAGCAGTTCTTC
CASSATDRVWNEQFF
>NA|18|NA|TRBJ2-1|TRBV7-6
TGTGCCAGCAGCTTAGACGCTCAAGGGATGGGGACCTACAATGAGCAGTTCTTC
CASSLDAQGMGTYNEQFF
>few|14|NA|TRBJ2-7|TRBV10-3
TGTGCCATCAGTGAGGGGGTCCTCTCCTACGAGCAGTACTTC
CAISEGVLSYEQYF
>NA|14|NA|TRBJ2-7|TRBV7-2
TGTGCCAGCAGCTTAGGTTGGGGTAGCGACGAGCAGTACTTC
CASSLGWGSDEQYF
>few|15|NA|TRBJ2-3|TRBV6-2/TRBV6-3
TGTGCCAGCAGTTACGGGTTACAGGACACAGATACGCAGTATTTT
CASSYGLQDTDTQYF
>NA|17|TRBD1|TRBJ1-2|TRBV5-1
TGCGCCAGCAGCTTGGCCACAGGGGATCGGTACAACTATGGCTACACCTTC
CASSLATGDRYNYGYTF